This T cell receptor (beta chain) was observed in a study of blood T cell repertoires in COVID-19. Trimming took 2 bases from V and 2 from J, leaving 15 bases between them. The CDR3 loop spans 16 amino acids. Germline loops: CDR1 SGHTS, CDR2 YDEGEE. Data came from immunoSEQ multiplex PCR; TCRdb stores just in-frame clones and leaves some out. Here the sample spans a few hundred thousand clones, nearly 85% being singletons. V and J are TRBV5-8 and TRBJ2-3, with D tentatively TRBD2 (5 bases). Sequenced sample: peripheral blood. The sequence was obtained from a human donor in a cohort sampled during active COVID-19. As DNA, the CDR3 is TGTGCCAGCAGCTTTGGGCCCGGGGATCACACAGATACGCAGTATTTT. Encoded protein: CASSFGPGDHTDTQYF. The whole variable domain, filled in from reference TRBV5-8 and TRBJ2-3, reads EAGVTQSPTHLIKTRGQQATLRCSPISGHTSVYWYQQALGLGLQFLLWYDEGEERNRGNFPPRFSGRQFPNYSSELNVNALELEDSALYLCASSFGPGDHTDTQYFGPGTRLTVL.